This T cell receptor beta chain was obtained from a study of T cell responses to AZD1222 COVID-19 vaccine. Study-level findings and limits: CD4 TCRs linked to vaccination spanned spike, dominating at 160-218 and 743-854.

The CDR3 loop spans 13 amino acids. Trimming cost V 3 bases and J 11 bases, with 16 bases left between them. From germline, CDR1 is MDHEN and CDR2 SYDVKM. Comment on this clone: Its target is not known.

Here immunoSEQ multiplex PCR was the method, and the copy in TCRdb shows in-frame clones only, minus some. Here the sample spans 100,000 or so clones, more than 75% being singletons. V gene TRBV28 combines with J gene TRBJ1-1; D is unclear. The TCR sequence derives from an adult in good health. The specimen comprised peripheral blood, sampled on day 0 of AZD1222 vaccination. The CDR3: CASSFTAVLNAFF. The CDR3 DNA reads as TGTGCCAGCAGTTTTACGGCTGTCTTGAACGCTTTCTTT.